This T cell receptor beta chain originates from a study of cytomegalovirus exposure and HLA in healthy donors. This PCR relied on a set of 60 Vbeta primers and 13 Jbeta primers. TCRdb's table, derived via immunoSEQ multiplex PCR, lists solely in-frame clones and lacks some. The table for this sample gives about 130,000 clones. The V and J ends lost 0 bases and 7 bases, in that order; junction bases with no gene match: 5. Germline CDR1 SEHNR, CDR2 FQNEAQ (reference sequence). The CDR3 is 15 residues long. The sample was PBMCs. The chain links TRBV7-9 to TRBJ1-1, with TRBD1 matching 10 bases. The receptor's source is a man aged 30 to 39 in good health and CMV-seronegative. The CDR3 spells CASSLAFDRGLEAFF. CDR3 coding DNA: TGTGCCAGCAGCTTAGCTTTCGACAGGGGGCTTGAAGCTTTCTTT. Full variable domain (remainder filled in from reference TRBV7-9 and TRBJ1-1): DTGVSQNPRHKITKRGQNVTFRCDPISEHNRLYWYRQTLGQGPEFLTYFQNEAQLEKSRLLSDRFSAERPKGSFSTLEIQRTEQGDSAMYLCASSLAFDRGLEAFFGQGTRLTVV.